What follows is one T cell receptor (beta chain) and its context. This sample was taken from a study of blood T cell repertoires in COVID-19. Overall study context: The United States, Italy and Spain provided the acute and convalescent COVID-19 samples. T cells, B-cell-depleted T cells, or PBMCs supplied cDNA or gDNA.

Original analysis: By means of reference gene primer amplification, nucleated cell counts were estimated. The protocol was immunoSEQ multiplex PCR, while the TCRdb copy is restricted to in-frame clones and leaves out a portion. The DNA gave D and trimming, while V, J and clone size come from that table. The table includes some 52,000 clones, 80% to 85% detected once. CDR3 length equals 14 residues. The germline V gene has CDR1 LGHDT and CDR2 YNNKEL (reference sequence). Between the trimmed V and J ends, which lost 6 bases and 7 bases, there was a span of 16 bases. This chain joins TRBV3-1 (or the pseudogene TRBV3-2) and TRBJ1-5; maybe TRBD1 (5 bases). Sequences were obtained from peripheral blood. The source is a man between 50 and 59 years old with acute or convalescent COVID-19. The CDR3 coding sequence is TGTGCCAGCAGTCAGGGACGGGGGAGACAGCCCCAGCATTTT. Translating gives CASSQGRGRQPQHF.